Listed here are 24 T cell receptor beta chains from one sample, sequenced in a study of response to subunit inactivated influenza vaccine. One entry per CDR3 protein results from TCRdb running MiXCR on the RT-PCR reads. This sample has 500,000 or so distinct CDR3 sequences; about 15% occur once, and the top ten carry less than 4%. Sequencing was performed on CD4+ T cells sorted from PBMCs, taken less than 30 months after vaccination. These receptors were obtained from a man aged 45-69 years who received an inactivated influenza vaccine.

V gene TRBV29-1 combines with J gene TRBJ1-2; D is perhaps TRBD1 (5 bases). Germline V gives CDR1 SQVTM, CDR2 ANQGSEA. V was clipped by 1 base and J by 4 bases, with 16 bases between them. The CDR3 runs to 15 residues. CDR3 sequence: CSVEAKGYGFYGYTF. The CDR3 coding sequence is TGCAGCGTTGAAGCCAAGGGGTACGGCTTCTATGGCTACACCTTC.

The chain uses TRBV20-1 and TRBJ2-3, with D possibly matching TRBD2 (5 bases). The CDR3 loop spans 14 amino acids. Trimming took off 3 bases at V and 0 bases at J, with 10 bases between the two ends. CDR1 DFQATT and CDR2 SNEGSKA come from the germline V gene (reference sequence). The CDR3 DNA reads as TGCAGTGCTAGGAGGGTTACTAGCACAGATACGCAGTATTTT. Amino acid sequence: CSARRVTSTDTQYF.

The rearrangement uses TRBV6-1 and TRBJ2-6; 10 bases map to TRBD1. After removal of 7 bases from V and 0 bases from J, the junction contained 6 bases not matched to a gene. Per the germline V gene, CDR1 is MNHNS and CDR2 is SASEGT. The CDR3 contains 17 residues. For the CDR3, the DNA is TGTGCCAGCACCCGGACAGGGGGGACCTCTGGGGCCAACGTCCTGACTTTC. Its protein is CASTRTGGTSGANVLTF.

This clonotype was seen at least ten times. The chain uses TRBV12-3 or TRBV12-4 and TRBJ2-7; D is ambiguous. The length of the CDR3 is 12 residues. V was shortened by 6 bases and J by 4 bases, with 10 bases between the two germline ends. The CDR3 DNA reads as TGTGCCAGCAGCCCGGAGACGTACGAGCAGTACTTC. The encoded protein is CASSPETYEQYF.

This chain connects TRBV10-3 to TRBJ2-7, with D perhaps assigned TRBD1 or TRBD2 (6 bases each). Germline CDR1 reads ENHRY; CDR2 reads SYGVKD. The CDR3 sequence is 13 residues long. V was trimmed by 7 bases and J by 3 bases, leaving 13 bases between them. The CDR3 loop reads CAIKGEAYYEQYF. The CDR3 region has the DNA TGTGCCATCAAGGGGGAGGCCTACTACGAGCAGTACTTC.

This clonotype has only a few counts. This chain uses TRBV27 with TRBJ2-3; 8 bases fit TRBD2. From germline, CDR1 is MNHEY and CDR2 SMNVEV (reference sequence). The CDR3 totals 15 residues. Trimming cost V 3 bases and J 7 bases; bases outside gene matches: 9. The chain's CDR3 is CASSLSGGGSNTQYF. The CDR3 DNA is TGTGCCAGCAGTTTGTCCGGGGGGGGAAGTAATACGCAGTATTTT.

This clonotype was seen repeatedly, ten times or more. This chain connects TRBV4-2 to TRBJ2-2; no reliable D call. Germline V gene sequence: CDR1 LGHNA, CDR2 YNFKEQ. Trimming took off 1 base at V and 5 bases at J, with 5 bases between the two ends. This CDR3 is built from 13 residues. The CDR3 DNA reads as TGTGCCAGCAGCCAAGGGGAAACCGGGGAGCTGTTTTTT. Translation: CASSQGETGELFF.

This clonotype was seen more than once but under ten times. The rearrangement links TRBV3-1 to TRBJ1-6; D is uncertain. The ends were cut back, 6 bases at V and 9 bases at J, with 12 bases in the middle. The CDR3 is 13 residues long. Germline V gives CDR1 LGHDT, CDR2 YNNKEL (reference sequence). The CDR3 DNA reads TGTGCCAGCAGAACTTCCGATCGTTCACCCCTCCACTTT. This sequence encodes CASRTSDRSPLHF.

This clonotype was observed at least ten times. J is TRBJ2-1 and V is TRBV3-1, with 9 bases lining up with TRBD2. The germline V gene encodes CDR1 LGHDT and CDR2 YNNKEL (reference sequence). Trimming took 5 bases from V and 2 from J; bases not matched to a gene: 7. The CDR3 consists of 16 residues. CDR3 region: CASSTAGGRAYNEQFF. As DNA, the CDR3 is TGTGCCAGCAGCACAGCTGGCGGGAGGGCCTACAATGAGCAGTTCTTC.

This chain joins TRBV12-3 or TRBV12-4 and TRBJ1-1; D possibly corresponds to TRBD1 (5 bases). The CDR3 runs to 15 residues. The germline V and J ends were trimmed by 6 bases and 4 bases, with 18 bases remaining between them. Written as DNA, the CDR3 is TGTGCCAGCAGCGGGGCTGGACACCCGGGCACTGAAGCTTTCTTT. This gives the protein CASSGAGHPGTEAFF.

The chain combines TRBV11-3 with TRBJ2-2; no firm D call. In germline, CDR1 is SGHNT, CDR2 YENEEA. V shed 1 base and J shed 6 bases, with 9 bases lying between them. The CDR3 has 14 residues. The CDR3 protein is CASSLGHVAGELFF. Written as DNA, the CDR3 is TGTGCCAGCAGCTTAGGCCATGTAGCCGGGGAGCTGTTTTTT.

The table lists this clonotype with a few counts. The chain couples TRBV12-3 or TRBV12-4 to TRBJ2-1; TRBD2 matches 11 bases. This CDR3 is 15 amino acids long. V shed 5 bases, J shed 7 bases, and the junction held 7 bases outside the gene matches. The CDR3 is CASSTGTSGENEQFF. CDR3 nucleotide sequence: TGTGCCAGCAGTACCGGGACTAGCGGCGAAAATGAGCAGTTCTTC.

The CDR3 region is CASSQVAGVADTQYF. The CDR3 DNA reads as TGCGCCAGCAGCCAAGTAGCGGGAGTGGCAGATACGCAGTATTTT. The J gene is TRBJ2-3, the V gene TRBV4-3; 9 bases agree with TRBD2. Losses at the gene ends were 1 base for V and 4 bases for J; bases not matched to a gene: 3. This CDR3 spans 15 amino acids. Germline CDR1 LGHNA, CDR2 YSLEER.

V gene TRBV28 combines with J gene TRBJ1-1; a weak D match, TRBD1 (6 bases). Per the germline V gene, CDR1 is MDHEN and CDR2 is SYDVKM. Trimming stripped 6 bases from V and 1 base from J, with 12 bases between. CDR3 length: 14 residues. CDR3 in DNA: TGTGCCAGCAGCCGCTACAGGGAGAACACTGAAGCTTTCTTT. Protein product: CASSRYRENTEAFF.

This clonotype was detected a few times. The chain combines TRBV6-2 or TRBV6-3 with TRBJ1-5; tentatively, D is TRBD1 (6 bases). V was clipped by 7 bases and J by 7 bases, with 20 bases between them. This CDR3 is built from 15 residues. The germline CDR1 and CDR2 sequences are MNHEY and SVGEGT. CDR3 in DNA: TGTGCCAGCACCAACGGGGGCAGGGGTAGGCAGCCCCAGCATTTT. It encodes CASTNGGRGRQPQHF.

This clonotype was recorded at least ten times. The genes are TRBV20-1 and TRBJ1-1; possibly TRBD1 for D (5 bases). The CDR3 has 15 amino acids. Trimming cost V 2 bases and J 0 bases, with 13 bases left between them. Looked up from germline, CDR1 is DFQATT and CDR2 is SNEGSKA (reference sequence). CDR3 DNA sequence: TGCAGTGCTAGAAAACCCGAGGGGTTGAACACTGAAGCTTTCTTT. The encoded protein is CSARKPEGLNTEAFF.

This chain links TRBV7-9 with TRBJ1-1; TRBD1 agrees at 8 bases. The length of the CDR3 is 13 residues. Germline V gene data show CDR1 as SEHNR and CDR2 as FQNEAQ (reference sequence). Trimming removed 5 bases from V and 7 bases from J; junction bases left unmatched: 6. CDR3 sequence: CASSGQGPGEAFF. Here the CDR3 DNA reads TGTGCCAGCAGCGGACAGGGTCCTGGTGAAGCTTTCTTT.

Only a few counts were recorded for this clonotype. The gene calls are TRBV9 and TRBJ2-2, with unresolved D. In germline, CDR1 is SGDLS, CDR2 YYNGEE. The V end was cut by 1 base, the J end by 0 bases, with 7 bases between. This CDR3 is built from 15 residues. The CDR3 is CASSVRQTNTGELFF. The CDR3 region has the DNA TGTGCCAGCAGCGTACGTCAGACGAACACCGGGGAGCTGTTTTTT. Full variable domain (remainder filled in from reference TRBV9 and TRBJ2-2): DSGVTQTPKHLITATGQRVTLRCSPRSGDLSVYWYQQSLDQGLQFLIQYYNGEERAKGNILERFSAQQFPDLHSELNLSSLELGDSALYFCASSVRQTNTGELFFGEGSRLTVL.

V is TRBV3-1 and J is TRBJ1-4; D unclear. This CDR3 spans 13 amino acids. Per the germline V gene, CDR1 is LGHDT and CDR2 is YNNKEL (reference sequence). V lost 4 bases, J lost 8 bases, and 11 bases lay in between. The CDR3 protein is CASSPAASEKLFF. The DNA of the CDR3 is TGTGCCAGCAGCCCCGCCGCGTCCGAAAAACTGTTTTTT.

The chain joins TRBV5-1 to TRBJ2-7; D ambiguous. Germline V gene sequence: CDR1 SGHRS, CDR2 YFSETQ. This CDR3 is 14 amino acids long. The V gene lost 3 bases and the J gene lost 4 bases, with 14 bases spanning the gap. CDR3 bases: TGCGCCAGCAGCTCGGACCTTCGGTCATACGAGCAGTACTTC. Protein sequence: CASSSDLRSYEQYF.

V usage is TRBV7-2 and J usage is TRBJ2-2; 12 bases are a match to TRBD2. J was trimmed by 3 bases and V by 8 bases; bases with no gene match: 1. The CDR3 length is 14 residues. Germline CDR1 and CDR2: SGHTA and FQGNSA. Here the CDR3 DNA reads TGTGCCAGCCGACTAGCGGGGGACACCGGGGAGCTGTTTTTT. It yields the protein CASRLAGDTGELFF.

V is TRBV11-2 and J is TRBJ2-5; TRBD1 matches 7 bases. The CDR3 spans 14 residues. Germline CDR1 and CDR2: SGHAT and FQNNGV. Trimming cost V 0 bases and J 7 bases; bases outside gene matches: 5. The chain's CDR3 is CASSLERQGGTQYF. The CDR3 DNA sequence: TGTGCCAGCAGCTTAGAGAGACAGGGCGGGACCCAGTACTTC.

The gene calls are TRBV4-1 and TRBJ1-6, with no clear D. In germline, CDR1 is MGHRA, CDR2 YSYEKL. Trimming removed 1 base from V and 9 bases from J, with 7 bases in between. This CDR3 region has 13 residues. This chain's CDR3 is CASSQGLSSPLHF. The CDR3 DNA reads TGCGCCAGCAGCCAAGGATTGAGTTCACCCCTCCACTTT.

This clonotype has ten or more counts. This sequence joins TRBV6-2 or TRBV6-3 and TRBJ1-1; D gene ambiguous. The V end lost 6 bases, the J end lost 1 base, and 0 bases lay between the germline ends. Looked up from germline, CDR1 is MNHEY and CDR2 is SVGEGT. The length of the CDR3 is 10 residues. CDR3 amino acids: CASRNTEAFF. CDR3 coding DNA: TGTGCCAGCAGGAACACTGAAGCTTTCTTT.